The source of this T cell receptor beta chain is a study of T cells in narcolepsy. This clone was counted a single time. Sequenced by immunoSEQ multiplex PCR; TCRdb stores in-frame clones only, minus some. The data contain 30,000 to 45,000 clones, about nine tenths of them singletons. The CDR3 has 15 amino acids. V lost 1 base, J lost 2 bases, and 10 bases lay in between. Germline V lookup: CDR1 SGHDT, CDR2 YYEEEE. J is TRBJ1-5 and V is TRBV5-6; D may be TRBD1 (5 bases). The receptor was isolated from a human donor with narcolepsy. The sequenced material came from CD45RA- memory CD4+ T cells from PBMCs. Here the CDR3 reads CASSLRGGGNQPQHF. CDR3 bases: TGTGCCAGCAGCTTGAGGGGAGGAGGCAATCAGCCCCAGCATTTT.